A single TCR beta chain is shown here with its context. Its antigen has not been determined. Base qualities were left out, and no much larger clone turns up one base away. The germline V gene specifies SGHDN as CDR1 and FVKESK as CDR2. Germline trimming: 4 bases from V, 8 bases from J; junction bases outside gene matches: 2. The CDR3, cysteine through phenylalanine, is 15 amino acids long. Of all the DNA, just the CDR3 is kept, 45 bases in frame from base 1. Library construction relied on 5' RACE. The reads were generated on an Illumina HiSeq 2000. Template switching added a universal primer binding site, and the final cDNA carried a unique molecular identifier that allowed TCR cDNA molecules to be counted accurately. Specific primers in the conserved constant-segment region were used to synthesize first-strand cDNA for TCR alpha and beta chains. To control for contamination, each cDNA library was double barcoded with a SMART-Mk sample barcode plus Illumina barcodes. TruSeq adapter sequences and Illumina sample barcodes were added in two successive PCR steps. The Illumina HiSeq platform was used with custom primers to sequence TCR alpha and beta cDNA libraries. As for the authors' bioinformatics: Unique molecular identifiers were extracted from raw reads with MiGEC, and CDR3 positions were determined with MiXCR. For each individual, recombination models were inferred using an EM algorithm with the repgenHMM and IGoR tools. The tcR package in R was used for shared clonotype analysis, with sharing normalized by the product of cloneset sizes. Out-of-frame nonproductive sequences were analyzed to study raw recombination free of thymic and clonal selection effects. The public sequencing data were trimmed at Q25 with fastp and processed into clonotypes with MiXCR by TCRdb, which kept only in-frame beta chains. Rows merge per CDR3 protein into single entries with the most common DNA and genes. These V and J calls are TCRdb output, not the study's own analysis. This sample comprises fewer than 650,000 distinct CDR3 sequences, about 7% of them detected only once. Approximately 1.5% of the sample belongs to the ten largest clones.

This entry is derived from a study of identical twins (dated by TCRdb to 2015 to 2016). In terms of the full investigation: To test whether fetal clonotypes persist, the study used deep sequencing on TCR alpha and beta repertoires from monozygotic twins, unrelated adults of various ages, and cord blood. To rule out contamination, replicate twin experiments were performed at different times with different library preparation protocols.

Overall results and qualifications from the work: The excess sharing between twins in beta out-of-frame sequences was weaker because fewer shared sequences reduced the signal-to-noise ratio. Because the same donors could not be followed over many years, the conclusions depended on cross-sectional statistical analysis. Out-of-frame TCR alpha sequences shared between twins showed an excess of low generation-probability sequences compared with coincidental sharing between unrelated individuals. In monozygotic twins, out-of-frame TCR alpha sharing was systematically underestimated by recombination models, although the models agreed with sharing between unrelated individuals. Abundant cord blood beta clonotypes carried fewer insertions; young adult naive repertoires showed a weaker similar trend, while memory repertoires showed none. Invariant T cells such as MAIT and iNKT could partly confound zero-insertion analyses, though diverse VJ usage argued against this for most clonotypes.

Only healthy Caucasian donors were included. Three pairs of female monozygotic twins, all aged roughly 18 to 30 years, were included in the twin cohort. The RNA used for TCR libraries was isolated from peripheral blood mononuclear cells. These same data were also listed under a study on yellow fever vaccine responses in identical twins. Drawing on the second study: The T cell response to vaccination in identical twins was reported by the authors to appear partly convergent and partly personalized. Focusing on identical twins, the study followed the T cell clones that responded to the vaccine, and did so with precision.

The chain uses TRBV14 and TRBJ2-1; 16 nucleotides in the junction match TRBD2. This clonotype was obtained from a woman under 30 in good health. Material: PBMCs. The DNA sequence is given as TGTGCCAGCAGCCCGGGACTAGCGGGAGGGCATGAGCAGTTCTTC. It is translated as CASSPGLAGGHEQFF.